A single sample is the source of the 10 T cell receptor beta chains below, sequenced in a study of cytomegalovirus exposure and HLA in healthy donors. PCR used 60 Vbeta primers and 13 Jbeta primers. Here immunoSEQ multiplex PCR was the method, and the copy in TCRdb shows in-frame clones only, minus some. This table holds approximately 87,000 clones, 81% found once. Sequencing was carried out using PBMCs. Receptors originate from a woman in her 70s in good health and CMV-seropositive.

The V call is TRBV27, the J call TRBJ2-1; 7 nucleotides line up with TRBD2. CDR3 length: 18 residues. V lost 3 bases, J lost 8 bases, and 19 bases stayed unmatched. The V gene's germline CDR1 is MNHEY and CDR2 SMNVEV (reference sequence). CDR3 in DNA: TGTGCCAGCAGTTTCACGGACTACGTTAGACTAGCCTTCGATGAGCAGTTCTTC. It translates to CASSFTDYVRLAFDEQFF.

This chain connects TRBV30 to TRBJ2-3, with D tentatively TRBD1 (6 bases). CDR1 and CDR2 from the germline V gene are GTSNPN and SVGIG (reference sequence). Trimming took off 2 bases at V and 1 base at J, with 7 bases between the two ends. The CDR3 runs 13 residues. In nucleotides, the CDR3 is TGTGCCTGGAGTCCAGGGGGCACAGATACGCAGTATTTT. Protein product: CAWSPGGTDTQYF.

The chain couples TRBV5-1 to TRBJ2-1; 10 positions agree with TRBD1. There are 15 residues in the CDR3. Germline V lookup: CDR1 SGHRS, CDR2 YFSETQ. V trimming: 0 bases; J trimming: 6 bases; junction bases outside the gene matches: 3. CDR3 DNA sequence: TGCGCCAGCAGCTTGGGACAGGGGGCTTTCAATGAGCAGTTCTTC. This sequence encodes CASSLGQGAFNEQFF.

This chain uses TRBV5-1 with TRBJ1-1; TRBD1 is a possible D gene (5 bases). V lost 2 bases to trimming and J lost 1 base, with 9 bases between them. Germline V gene lookup returns CDR1 SGHRS and CDR2 YFSETQ. This CDR3 contains 14 residues. The CDR3 sequence: CASSLLTENTEAFF. The CDR3, as DNA: TGCGCCAGCAGCTTACTGACAGAGAACACTGAAGCTTTCTTT.

The table lists this clone with a count of one. The chain recombines TRBV7-2 with TRBJ1-5; the match to TRBD1 covers 10 bases. Germline V gene data show CDR1 as SGHTA and CDR2 as FQGNSA. The CDR3 spans 15 residues. Losses at the gene ends were 5 bases for V and 5 bases for J; bases not matched to a gene: 6. The CDR3 here is CASSTSGTGDQPQHF. The CDR3 DNA is TGTGCCAGCAGCACGTCCGGGACAGGGGATCAGCCCCAGCATTTT.

The rearrangement uses TRBV9 and TRBJ2-2, with 7 bases fitting TRBD2. Trimming removed 0 bases from V and 7 bases from J; junction bases left unmatched: 9. Germline CDR1 is SGDLS and CDR2 is YYNGEE. CDR3 length equals 16 residues. CDR3 nucleotide sequence: TGTGCCAGCAGCGTAGGGTCTGGACTAGAGGTCGGGGAGCTGTTTTTT. This encodes CASSVGSGLEVGELFF.

V gene TRBV7-6 combines with J gene TRBJ2-5; TRBD1 matches at 9 bases. CDR1 and CDR2 from the germline V gene are SGHVS and FNYEAQ. V lost 1 base to trimming and J lost 4 bases; unmatched junction nucleotides: 1. This CDR3 spans 14 amino acids. The CDR3 DNA reads TGTGCCAGCAGCTTAGGGACAGGGGTAGAGACCCAGTACTTC. Residues: CASSLGTGVETQYF.

The V gene is TRBV11-1, the J gene TRBJ2-4; TRBD2 is a possible D gene (6 bases). Germline CDR1 is SGHAT and CDR2 is FQDESV (reference sequence). This CDR3 has 15 residues. Trimming took off 0 bases at V and 1 base at J, with 7 bases between the two ends. Written as DNA, the CDR3 is TGTGCCAGCAGCTTAGCGGCGGGGGCCAAAAACATTCAGTACTTC. It yields the protein CASSLAAGAKNIQYF. The variable domain in full, with the rest retrieved from reference TRBV11-1 and TRBJ2-4, is EAEVAQSPRYKITEKSQAVAFWCDPISGHATLYWYRQILGQGPELLVQFQDESVVDDSQLPKDRFSAERLKGVDSTLKIQPAELGDSAMYLCASSLAAGAKNIQYFGAGTRLSVL.

The V call is TRBV27, the J call TRBJ2-3; 8 bases are shared with TRBD1. The trim removed 7 bases at V and 4 bases at J, leaving 13 bases unmatched. The CDR3 loop spans 16 amino acids. The germline V gene encodes CDR1 MNHEY and CDR2 SMNVEV (reference sequence). CDR3 in amino acids: CASIPRRQGAADTQYF. DNA of the CDR3: TGTGCCAGCATCCCTAGGAGGCAGGGGGCGGCAGATACGCAGTATTTT.

The chain carries TRBV28 and TRBJ1-1, with TRBD1 as a possible D gene (6 bases). Trimming shortened V by 3 bases and J by 0 bases, and 11 bases separated the two germline ends. The germline CDR1 and CDR2 sequences are MDHEN and SYDVKM. The CDR3 consists of 15 residues. The DNA of the CDR3 is TGTGCCAGCAGTTTTAGGGGGTTCATGAACACTGAAGCTTTCTTT. Amino acids: CASSFRGFMNTEAFF.